The 28 T cell receptor beta chains below come from one sample, sequenced in a study of blood T cell repertoires in COVID-19. Profiling relied on immunoSEQ multiplex PCR, and the TCRdb table lists in-frame clones only, not all of them. The sample includes more than 90,000 clones, approximately 88% of them seen just once. Sequenced input: peripheral blood. The origin of the receptors is an older woman with acute or convalescent COVID-19.

The gene calls are TRBV14 and TRBJ2-5; the match to TRBD2 covers 11 bases. The CDR3 is 16 residues long. J lost 5 bases, V lost 2 bases, and 7 bases had no gene match. CDR1 SGHDN and CDR2 FVKESK come from the germline V gene. CDR3 nucleotide sequence: TGTGCCAGCAGCCAACTTTCTAGCGGGGGGCCGGAGACCCAGTACTTC. Amino acids: CASSQLSSGGPETQYF.

The chain carries TRBV7-2 and TRBJ2-1, with 16 positions matching TRBD2. V lost 5 bases, J lost 9 bases, and 13 bases stayed unmatched. This CDR3 is built from 18 residues. CDR1 and CDR2 from the germline V gene are SGHTA and FQGNSA. CDR3 DNA: TGTGCCAGCAGCCGCTTTCCCGGGACTAGCGGGAGGGCCAGTGAGCAGTTCTTC. Translation: CASSRFPGTSGRASEQFF.

This clone was counted a single time. DNA for the CDR3: TGTGCCAGCAGCCAAGTTCGAGCGGGGCTTGGGGAGCTGTTTTTT. It codes for CASSQVRAGLGELFF. J is TRBJ2-2 and V is TRBV4-2; 7 nucleotides match TRBD2. The CDR3 is 15 residues long. Germline lookup yields CDR1 LGHNA and CDR2 YNFKEQ. The trim removed 1 base at V and 8 bases at J, leaving 7 bases unmatched.

The chain links TRBV19 to TRBJ2-2; a possible D gene is TRBD2 (5 bases). The CDR3 runs 14 residues. The V gene's germline CDR1 is LNHDA and CDR2 SQIVND (reference sequence). Trimming removed 3 bases from V and 1 base from J, with 6 bases in between. CDR3 in amino acids: CASSIEGNTGELFF. The CDR3 DNA reads as TGTGCCAGTAGTATCGAGGGGAACACCGGGGAGCTGTTTTTT.

This rearrangement joins TRBV18 to TRBJ1-5; TRBD1 is a possible D gene (5 bases). The CDR3 consists of 15 residues. Deletions cut 2 bases from V and 5 bases from J, with 13 bases between. CDR1 is KGHSH, CDR2 LQKENI, per germline. CDR3 amino acids: CASSPMSGADQPQHF. As DNA, the CDR3 is TGTGCCAGCTCACCAATGAGCGGGGCTGATCAGCCCCAGCATTTT.

The V gene is TRBV6-1, the J gene TRBJ1-1; D is unclear. Trimming removed 2 bases from V and 3 bases from J, with 13 bases in between. This CDR3 has 15 residues. Germline CDR1 is MNHNS and CDR2 is SASEGT. CDR3 nucleotides: TGTGCCAGCAGTGAAACGTGGGCCGTGGACACTGAAGCTTTCTTT. Amino acids: CASSETWAVDTEAFF.

The V and J genes are TRBV27 and TRBJ1-2; 8 bases fit TRBD1. Trimming removed 6 bases from V and 2 bases from J; junction bases left unmatched: 5. CDR3 length equals 14 residues. CDR1 is MNHEY and CDR2 is SMNVEV in the germline V gene (reference sequence). The CDR3 DNA sequence: TGTGCCAGCAGCCCTCGGGACAGGAACTATGGCTACACCTTC. It yields the protein CASSPRDRNYGYTF.

This sequence joins TRBV5-8 and TRBJ2-7, with 7 bases identical to TRBD1. The J segment lost 3 bases and the V segment lost 4 bases, leaving 7 bases of the junction unmatched. The length of the CDR3 is 14 residues. Looked up from germline, CDR1 is SGHTS and CDR2 is YDEGEE. The CDR3 region has the DNA TGTGCCAGCAGCCGGACAGGCAGCTTCTACGAGCAGTACTTC. Its protein product is CASSRTGSFYEQYF.

The chain has TRBV6-1 and TRBJ2-3; the match to TRBD2 covers 9 bases. Trimming took 2 bases from V and 1 from J; bases not matched to a gene: 13. This CDR3 region has 19 residues. Germline V gives CDR1 MNHNS, CDR2 SASEGT. CDR3 bases: TGTGCCAGCAGTGAAAAGGGTGGGAGCATAGCGGGAGGCACAGATACGCAGTATTTT. This sequence encodes CASSEKGGSIAGGTDTQYF.

In its sample, this clone was seen a few times. This chain joins TRBV4-2 and TRBJ2-1; D uncertain. CDR1 and CDR2 (germline): LGHNA, YNFKEQ. With 0 bases removed from V and 1 base from J, the gap between germline ends came to 13 bases. CDR3 size: 17 residues. CDR3 DNA sequence: TGTGCCAGCAGCCAAGAGGCAGGCGCCTTTTCCTACAATGAGCAGTTCTTC. Protein sequence: CASSQEAGAFSYNEQFF.

The rearrangement joins TRBV2 to TRBJ1-5, with 10 bases fitting TRBD1. The V segment lost 6 bases and the J segment 5 bases; nucleotides outside the gene matches: 4. This CDR3 region has 14 residues. Germline V lookup: CDR1 SNHLY, CDR2 FYNNEI. CDR3 bases: TGTGCCAGCAGCCGGGACAGGGGCCATCAGCCCCAGCATTTT. Amino acids: CASSRDRGHQPQHF.

This clone was seen once. The rearrangement links TRBV3-1 (or the pseudogene TRBV3-2) to TRBJ2-4; 12 bases fit TRBD1. Looked up from germline, CDR1 is LGHDT and CDR2 is YNNKEL (reference sequence). The CDR3 spans 16 residues. V lost 2 bases, J lost 6 bases, and 5 bases stayed unmatched. The DNA for the CDR3 is TGTGCCAGCAGCCAACATCGGGGACAGGGGGCAAACATTCAGTACTTC. Protein: CASSQHRGQGANIQYF.

The J gene is TRBJ1-1, the V gene TRBV2; 8 positions agree with TRBD1. The CDR3 covers 13 residues. The germline gives CDR1 SNHLY, CDR2 FYNNEI. The J segment lost 6 bases and the V segment lost 5 bases, leaving 5 bases of the junction unmatched. The CDR3 loop reads CASSRTGSAEAFF. As DNA, the CDR3 is TGTGCCAGCAGTCGGACAGGGAGCGCTGAAGCTTTCTTT.

The J gene is TRBJ1-4, the V gene TRBV4-1; 9 nucleotides line up with TRBD1. This CDR3 is 15 amino acids long. With V trimmed by 4 bases and J by 8 bases, 8 bases remained unmatched. The germline CDR1 and CDR2 sequences are MGHRA and YSYEKL. CDR3 DNA sequence: TGCGCCAGCAGCCGCCCAGACAGGGGGGACGAAAAACTGTTTTTT. Encoded protein: CASSRPDRGDEKLFF.

The chain employs TRBV7-2 and TRBJ2-2, with 9 bases fitting TRBD1. CDR1 is SGHTA and CDR2 is FQGNSA in the germline V gene. The CDR3 has 15 amino acids. V gave up 7 bases and J gave up 2 bases; unmatched junction bases: 5. CDR3 protein: CASIGDRANTGELFF. CDR3 DNA sequence: TGTGCCAGCATTGGGGACAGGGCTAACACCGGGGAGCTGTTTTTT. Full variable domain (outside the CDR3, taken from reference TRBV7-2 and TRBJ2-2): GAGVSQSPSNKVTEKGKDVELRCDPISGHTALYWYRQSLGQGLEFLIYFQGNSAPDKSGLPSDRFSAERTGGSVSTLTIQRTQQEDSAVYLCASIGDRANTGELFFGEGSRLTVL.

The J gene is TRBJ2-2, the V gene TRBV6-5; 7 bases align to TRBD2. V shed 11 bases, J shed 7 bases, and the junction held 4 bases outside the gene matches. CDR1 is MNHEY and CDR2 is SVGAGI in the germline V gene. The CDR3 is 11 amino acids. In DNA, the CDR3 is TGTGCCGCAGCGGGGTACGGGGAGCTGTTTTTT. Translation: CAAAGYGELFF.

The chain is built from TRBV2 and TRBJ1-1, with D possibly matching TRBD1 (5 bases). Deletions cut 6 bases from V and 3 bases from J, with 11 bases between. The CDR3 has 13 residues. CDR1 and CDR2 from the germline V gene are SNHLY and FYNNEI. The CDR3 region is CASRVRGDTEAFF. The CDR3 DNA follows: TGTGCCAGCAGGGTCCGGGGGGACACTGAAGCTTTCTTT.

This clone was counted between two and nine times. This chain links TRBV7-9 with TRBJ2-7, with a tentative D call TRBD1 (5 bases). Germline-derived CDR1 and CDR2 are SEHNR and FQNEAQ (reference sequence). The CDR3 runs 15 residues. V was clipped by 1 base and J by 5 bases, with 15 bases between them. CDR3: CASSLGTGPLDEQYF. CDR3 sequence (DNA): TGTGCCAGCAGCTTAGGAACAGGACCCCTGGACGAGCAGTACTTC.

This chain joins TRBV10-1 and TRBJ1-1, with 7 bases aligning to TRBD1. Losses at the gene ends were 5 bases for V and 7 bases for J; bases not matched to a gene: 7. Germline CDR1 is WNHNN and CDR2 is SYGVQD (reference sequence). The CDR3 contains 13 residues. The CDR3 here is CASSLLRDSEAFF. DNA of the CDR3: TGCGCCAGCAGTTTACTCCGGGACAGTGAAGCTTTCTTT.

The gene calls are TRBV5-1 and TRBJ2-1; 8 nucleotides match TRBD2. Germline V lookup: CDR1 SGHRS, CDR2 YFSETQ. V lost 2 bases, J lost 6 bases, and 1 base stayed unmatched. The CDR3 sequence is 13 residues long. The CDR3 protein is CASSFAGGNEQFF. For the CDR3, the DNA is TGCGCCAGCAGCTTTGCGGGAGGCAATGAGCAGTTCTTC.

This chain uses TRBV7-9 with TRBJ2-7, with 14 bases aligning to TRBD2. After removal of 5 bases from V and 5 bases from J, the junction contained 11 bases not matched to a gene. Germline CDR1 SEHNR, CDR2 FQNEAQ (reference sequence). The CDR3 covers 17 residues. The CDR3 sequence: CASSPSIGGLAGDEQYF. As DNA, the CDR3 is TGTGCCAGCAGCCCCTCTATCGGGGGACTAGCGGGAGACGAGCAGTACTTC. Together with reference TRBV7-9 and TRBJ2-7, the CDR3 gives the full variable domain: DTGVSQNPRHKITKRGQNVTFRCDPISEHNRLYWYRQTLGQGPEFLTYFQNEAQLEKSRLLSDRFSAERPKGSFSTLEIQRTEQGDSAMYLCASSPSIGGLAGDEQYFGPGTRLTVT.

The chain uses TRBV5-1 and TRBJ1-1; possible D gene TRBD1, 6 bases. Germline V lookup: CDR1 SGHRS, CDR2 YFSETQ. The CDR3 spans 14 residues. V was shortened by 1 base and J by 3 bases, with 10 bases between the two germline ends. The CDR3 spells CASSLTGTHTEAFF. CDR3 in DNA: TGCGCCAGCAGCTTGACAGGGACCCACACTGAAGCTTTCTTT.

The chain has TRBV10-3 and TRBJ1-1; TRBD1 might be the D (6 bases). Germline loops: CDR1 ENHRY, CDR2 SYGVKD. V shed 5 bases and J shed 0 bases, with 13 bases lying between them. CDR3 length equals 15 residues. As DNA, the CDR3 is TGTGCCATCAGTCCTAGACAGGACATGAACACTGAAGCTTTCTTT. Protein: CAISPRQDMNTEAFF.

The chain carries TRBV12-3 or TRBV12-4 and TRBJ2-1, with 9 bases identical to TRBD2. Germline trimming cut 8 bases from V and 7 bases from J; bases unmatched to any gene: 6. The CDR3 runs to 13 residues. CDR3 sequence reads: CASETSGGNEQFF. CDR3 coding DNA: TGTGCCAGCGAGACTAGCGGAGGAAATGAGCAGTTCTTC.

The chain carries TRBV5-4 and TRBJ2-6; D perhaps matches TRBD1 (5 bases). V gave up 1 base and J gave up 0 bases, with 17 bases separating them. The germline V gene encodes CDR1 SGHNT and CDR2 YYREEE (reference sequence). The CDR3 is made up of 19 amino acids. The CDR3: CASSLPSGWGISGANVLTF. CDR3 coding DNA: TGTGCCAGCAGCTTGCCGTCAGGGTGGGGCATCTCTGGGGCCAACGTCCTGACTTTC.

The chain employs TRBV11-2 and TRBJ1-2, with 12 bases lining up with TRBD1. Germline CDR1 reads SGHAT; CDR2 reads FQNNGV. V dropped 5 bases and J dropped 7; count of bases not matched to a gene: 17. CDR3 size: 18 residues. The CDR3 DNA is TGTGCCAGCAGCCACAAGGGGACAGGGGGCCCTCCTCGTATTGGCTACACCTTC. It is translated as CASSHKGTGGPPRIGYTF.

The rearrangement uses TRBV5-1 and TRBJ1-2, with 7 bases that match TRBD1. Unmatched junction bases numbered 7, after V lost 0 bases and J lost 8 bases. Germline V lookup: CDR1 SGHRS, CDR2 YFSETQ. This CDR3 comprises 14 residues. The CDR3 is CASSLAGQPSGYTF. DNA for the CDR3: TGCGCCAGCAGCTTGGCGGGACAGCCTTCAGGCTACACCTTC.

For this clone: Other DNA variants within this sample encode the same CDR3. Here the CDR3 DNA reads TGTGCTAGTGGTTTGATATACGAGCAGTACTTC. It specifies CASGLIYEQYF. The genes are TRBV12-5 and TRBJ2-7; the D is unclear. CDR1 is LGHNT, CDR2 FRNRAP, per germline. The length of the CDR3 is 11 residues. V lost 2 bases to trimming and J lost 4 bases, with 3 bases between them.